This entry concerns a single T cell receptor (beta chain). V lost 6 bases and J 3 bases, leaving 14 bases between the germline ends. The germline V gene has CDR1 LNHDA and CDR2 SQIVND (reference sequence). CDR3 size: 14 residues. The data were taken from a study of cytomegalovirus exposure and HLA in healthy donors. The PCR was carried out with 60 Vbeta primers and 13 Jbeta primers. Sequencing was performed with immunoSEQ multiplex PCR; in TCRdb, only in-frame clones are kept and a portion is missing. The sample includes almost 95,000 clones, roughly three fifths of them seen just once. Sequencing was performed on PBMCs. The rearrangement links TRBV19 to TRBJ1-1; unclear D gene. The clonotype comes from a man aged 25 to 40 in good health and CMV-seronegative. CDR3 in amino acids: CASSRTRAHTEAFF. Written as DNA, the CDR3 is TGTGCCAGTAGCCGGACGCGGGCCCACACTGAAGCTTTCTTT.